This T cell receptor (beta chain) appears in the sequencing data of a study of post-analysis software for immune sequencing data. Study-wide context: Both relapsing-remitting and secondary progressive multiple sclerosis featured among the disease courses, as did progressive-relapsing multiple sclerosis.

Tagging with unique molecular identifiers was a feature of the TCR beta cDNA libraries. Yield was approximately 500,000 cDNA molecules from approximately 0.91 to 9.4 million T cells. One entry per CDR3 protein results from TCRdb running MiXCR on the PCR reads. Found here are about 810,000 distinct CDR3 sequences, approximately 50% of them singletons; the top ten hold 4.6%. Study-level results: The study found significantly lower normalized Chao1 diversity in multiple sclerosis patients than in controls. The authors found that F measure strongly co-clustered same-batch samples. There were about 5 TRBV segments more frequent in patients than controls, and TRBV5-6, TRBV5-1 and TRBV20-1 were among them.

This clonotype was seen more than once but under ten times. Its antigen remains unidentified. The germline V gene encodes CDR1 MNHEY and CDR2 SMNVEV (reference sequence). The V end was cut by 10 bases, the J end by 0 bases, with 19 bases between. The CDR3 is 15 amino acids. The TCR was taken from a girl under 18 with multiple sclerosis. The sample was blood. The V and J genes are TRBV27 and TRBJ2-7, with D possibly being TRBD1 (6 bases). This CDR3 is CATYSKTGISYEQYF. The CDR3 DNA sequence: TGTGCCACCTACTCCAAGACAGGCATCTCCTACGAGCAGTACTTC.